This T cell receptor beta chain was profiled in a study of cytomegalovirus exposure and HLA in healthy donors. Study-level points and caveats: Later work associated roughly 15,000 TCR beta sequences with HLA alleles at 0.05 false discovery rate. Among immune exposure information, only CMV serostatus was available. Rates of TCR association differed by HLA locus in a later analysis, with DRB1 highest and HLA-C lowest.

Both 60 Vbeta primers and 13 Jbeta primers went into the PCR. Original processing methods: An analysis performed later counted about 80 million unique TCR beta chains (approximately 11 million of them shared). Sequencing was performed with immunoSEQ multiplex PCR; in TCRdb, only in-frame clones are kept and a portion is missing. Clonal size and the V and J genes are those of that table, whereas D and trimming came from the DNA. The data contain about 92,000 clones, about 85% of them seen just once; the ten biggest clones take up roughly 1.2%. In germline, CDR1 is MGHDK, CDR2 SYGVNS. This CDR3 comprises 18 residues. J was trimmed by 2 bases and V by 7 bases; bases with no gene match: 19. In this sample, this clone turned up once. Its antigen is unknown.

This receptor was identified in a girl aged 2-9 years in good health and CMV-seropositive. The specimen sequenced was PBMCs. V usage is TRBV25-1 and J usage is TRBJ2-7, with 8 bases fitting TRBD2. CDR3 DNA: TGTGCCAGCACAGAATTGGCGGGAGGTATCGAATGGACCTACGAGCAGTACTTC. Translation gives CASTELAGGIEWTYEQYF.